Below, 20 T cell receptor beta chains from the same sample are listed, as sequenced in a study of lymphopenia after photon versus proton radiotherapy. Here immunoSEQ multiplex PCR was the method, and the copy in TCRdb shows in-frame clones only, minus some. The sample has tens of thousands of clones, more than 70% seen once. The input for sequencing was peripheral blood, taken from a patient treated with photon-based radiotherapy. These receptors originate from a man between 50 and 59 years old with gastric cancer.

A few counts support this clone. Other DNA sequences in the same sample also yield this CDR3. The chain is built from TRBV14 and TRBJ1-2, with D perhaps matching TRBD1 (5 bases). This CDR3 spans 13 amino acids. Germline V gives CDR1 SGHDN, CDR2 FVKESK. V shed 8 bases and J shed 5 bases, with 15 bases lying between them. CDR3 sequence (DNA): TGTGCCAGCCAAAGGGACCGGGGTTATGGCTACACCTTC. This gives the protein CASQRDRGYGYTF.

The V and J genes are TRBV5-4 and TRBJ1-4; D is undetermined. V was cut by 3 bases and J by 7 bases, with 13 bases left in between. CDR3 length equals 14 residues. Germline CDR1 is SGHNT and CDR2 is YYREEE (reference sequence). Here the CDR3 reads CASSSWGSGEKLFF. CDR3 DNA: TGTGCCAGCAGCTCCTGGGGTTCCGGTGAAAAACTGTTTTTT.

The chain employs TRBV9 and TRBJ2-7; the D gene is possibly TRBD2 (6 bases). Germline V CDR1 and CDR2: SGDLS, YYNGEE. This CDR3 region has 14 residues. V gave up 0 bases and J gave up 3 bases, with 10 bases separating them. The CDR3 DNA follows: TGTGCCAGCAGCGTAGTGGGGACTGACTACGAGCAGTACTTC. It yields the protein CASSVVGTDYEQYF.

The chain employs TRBV10-3 and TRBJ2-7, with D perhaps matching TRBD2 (6 bases). The V gene's germline CDR1 is ENHRY and CDR2 SYGVKD. Trimming removed 11 bases from V and 3 bases from J, with 14 bases in between. The CDR3 length is 12 residues. CDR3 coding DNA: TGTGCCTCGGGACTTTCCTTCTACGAGCAGTACTTC. Its protein product is CASGLSFYEQYF.

This clone has only one observation. V and J are TRBV30 and TRBJ1-5; 8 bases are shared with TRBD1. CDR1 is GTSNPN and CDR2 is SVGIG in the germline V gene (reference sequence). The CDR3 has 13 amino acids. After removal of 5 bases from V and 4 bases from J, the junction contained 4 bases not matched to a gene. CDR3 sequence reads: CAWSGQGNQPQHF. The CDR3 DNA reads TGTGCCTGGTCAGGACAGGGTAATCAGCCCCAGCATTTT.

The genes are TRBV11-3 and TRBJ2-5, with a weak D call TRBD1 (6 bases). This CDR3 has 14 residues. V was clipped by 4 bases and J by 4 bases, with 13 bases between them. The V gene's germline CDR1 is SGHNT and CDR2 YENEEA. The CDR3 is CASSSQGHAETQYF. The CDR3 DNA is TGTGCCAGCAGCTCACAGGGTCATGCAGAGACCCAGTACTTC.

A few counts support this clone. The genes are TRBV28 and TRBJ1-1; D remains unclear. The germline V gene encodes CDR1 MDHEN and CDR2 SYDVKM. CDR3 length: 11 amino acids. Trimming left V 6 bases short and J 8 bases short, with 10 bases between. The CDR3, as DNA: TGTGCCAGCAGCCTCCAGTTCGAAGCTTTCTTT. Its translation is CASSLQFEAFF.

The rearrangement links TRBV14 to TRBJ2-5; a weak D match, TRBD2 (5 bases). This CDR3 is 13 amino acids long. Trimming left V 3 bases short and J 6 bases short, with 11 bases between. Germline V lookup: CDR1 SGHDN, CDR2 FVKESK. CDR3 residues: CASSHVSSKTQYF. CDR3 DNA sequence: TGTGCCAGCAGCCACGTATCTAGCAAGACCCAGTACTTC.

The J gene is TRBJ1-2, the V gene TRBV6-1; perhaps TRBD1 as D (5 bases). The CDR3 spans 13 residues. The V gene lost 2 bases and the J gene lost 6 bases, with 10 bases spanning the gap. Looked up from germline, CDR1 is MNHNS and CDR2 is SASEGT. The CDR3 coding sequence is TGTGCCAGCAGTGAACAGGGTAGGGATGGCTACACCTTC. Amino acid sequence: CASSEQGRDGYTF.

J is TRBJ2-7 and V is TRBV18; a possible D gene is TRBD1 (5 bases). This CDR3 spans 14 amino acids. Germline values: CDR1 KGHSH, CDR2 LQKENI. V lost 6 bases to trimming and J lost 0 bases, with 12 bases between them. The CDR3, as DNA: TGTGCCAGCTCCGATGGGGCCATCTCCTACGAGCAGTACTTC. Amino acids: CASSDGAISYEQYF.

This clone showed up just once. The chain combines TRBV21-1 with TRBJ2-3. TRBV21-1 is a listed pseudogene. This CDR3 is built from 14 residues. For the CDR3, the DNA is TGTGCCAGCAGCAAATCCAAAATGGCAGATACGCAGTATTTT. It is translated as CASSKSKMADTQYF.

This clone was observed a single time. The chain recombines TRBV4-2 with TRBJ1-1; D call uncertain. V was pared by 4 bases and J by 6 bases, with 6 bases between. CDR3 size: 11 residues. Germline assignment: CDR1 LGHNA and CDR2 YNFKEQ. CDR3 nucleotides: TGTGCCAGCAGCCCCGGACCTGAAGCTTTCTTT. Translating gives CASSPGPEAFF.

V gene TRBV5-6 combines with J gene TRBJ1-2; D gene uncertain. V was pared by 0 bases and J by 4 bases, with 7 bases between. Germline V lookup: CDR1 SGHDT, CDR2 YYEEEE. The CDR3 runs to 13 residues. CDR3 sequence: CASSLGQSYGYTF. Written as DNA, the CDR3 is TGTGCCAGCAGCTTGGGTCAGAGCTATGGCTACACCTTC.

The chain joins TRBV5-5 to TRBJ1-3; D unclear. Germline CDR1 and CDR2: SGHKS and YYEKEE (reference sequence). Trimming removed 2 bases at V and 4 bases at J, with 16 bases between. This CDR3 has 16 amino acids. The DNA of the CDR3 is TGTGCCAGCAGCTTTGCCCCAGATCCCCTCGGAAACACCATATATTTT. Residues: CASSFAPDPLGNTIYF. Full variable domain (missing parts from reference TRBV5-5 and TRBJ1-3): DAGVTQSPTHLIKTRGQQVTLRCSPISGHKSVSWYQQVLGQGPQFIFQYYEKEERGRGNFPDRFSARQFPNYSSELNVNALLLGDSALYLCASSFAPDPLGNTIYFGEGSWLTVV.

J is TRBJ2-7 and V is TRBV5-1, with D unresolved. The CDR3 extends over 14 amino acids. The V gene's germline CDR1 is SGHRS and CDR2 YFSETQ. Trimming cost V 3 bases and J 0 bases, with 10 bases left between them. This chain's CDR3 is CASSSAVASYEQYF. CDR3 coding DNA: TGCGCCAGCAGCTCTGCGGTCGCCTCCTACGAGCAGTACTTC. Drawing the rest from reference TRBV5-1 and TRBJ2-7, the complete variable domain is KAGVTQTPRYLIKTRGQQVTLSCSPISGHRSVSWYQQTPGQGLQFLFEYFSETQRNKGNFPGRFSGRQFSNSRSEMNVSTLELGDSALYLCASSSAVASYEQYFGPGTRLTVT.

V and J are TRBV28 and TRBJ2-5; possible D gene TRBD1, 8 bases. Germline assignment: CDR1 MDHEN and CDR2 SYDVKM. The CDR3 sequence is 13 residues long. With 6 bases removed from V and 4 bases from J, the gap between germline ends came to 12 bases. For the CDR3, the DNA is TGTGCCAGCAGACAGGGGGGGAGAGAGACCCAGTACTTC. As protein: CASRQGGRETQYF.

The chain combines TRBV6-4 with TRBJ2-5; 14 positions match TRBD2. Germline V gene sequence: CDR1 MRHNA, CDR2 SNTAGT. The trim removed 9 bases at V and 3 bases at J, leaving 9 bases unmatched. The CDR3 totals 16 residues. The chain's CDR3 is CASLPLGLAGEETQYF. The DNA for the CDR3 is TGTGCCAGTCTCCCCCTGGGACTAGCGGGAGAAGAGACCCAGTACTTC.

The CDR3 sequence: CASSQGLPYEQYF. CDR3 DNA sequence: TGCGCCAGCAGCCAAGGACTGCCCTACGAGCAGTACTTC. This sequence joins TRBV5-1 and TRBJ2-7; D is perhaps TRBD2 (5 bases). From germline, CDR1 is SGHRS and CDR2 YFSETQ. Deletions cut 4 bases from V and 2 bases from J, with 10 bases between. This CDR3 is built from 13 residues. Full variable domain (rest looked up from reference TRBV5-1 and TRBJ2-7): KAGVTQTPRYLIKTRGQQVTLSCSPISGHRSVSWYQQTPGQGLQFLFEYFSETQRNKGNFPGRFSGRQFSNSRSEMNVSTLELGDSALYLCASSQGLPYEQYFGPGTRLTVT.

The chain carries TRBV15 and TRBJ2-6; TRBD1 aligns across 8 bases. The V gene's germline CDR1 is LNHNV and CDR2 YYDKDF (reference sequence). The V segment lost 2 bases and the J segment 0 bases; nucleotides outside the gene matches: 9. The length of the CDR3 is 19 residues. CDR3 in amino acids: CATSRSDRVPFSGANVLTF. The CDR3 coding sequence is TGTGCCACCAGCAGATCGGACAGGGTCCCTTTCTCTGGGGCCAACGTCCTGACTTTC.

The chain uses TRBV10-3 and TRBJ2-1; 9 bases map to TRBD2. The CDR3 runs 17 residues. The germline V gene encodes CDR1 ENHRY and CDR2 SYGVKD. Losses at the gene ends were 4 bases for V and 5 bases for J; bases not matched to a gene: 12. The CDR3 DNA sequence: TGTGCCATCAGTGCGGGTTGGCGGGAGGGGCACCACAATGAGCAGTTCTTC. It codes for CAISAGWREGHHNEQFF.